One sample yielded the 24 T cell receptor beta chains listed below, sequenced in a study of regulatory T cells in long-lasting Graves disease. Arm-PCR of CDR3 regions with iRepertoire HTBI primers generated TCR beta libraries. TCRdb processed the multiplex PCR reads anew with MiXCR; each CDR3 protein has one entry. Found here are 350,000 to 450,000 distinct CDR3 sequences, 20% to 25% of them singletons; the top ten hold less than 25%. Described time point: persistent/refractory GD, antithyroid drugs over 5 years with positive TRAb. Researchers made the TCR library from RNA that was extracted from PBMCs. The sequencing used peripheral blood mononuclear cells (PBMCs), collected when the disease was refractory, from a patient treated with antithyroid drugs. These receptors all come from a female donor with Graves disease.

This clonotype was counted at least ten times. The chain recombines TRBV11-2 with TRBJ2-5, with 7 positions matching TRBD2. Germline assignment: CDR1 SGHAT and CDR2 FQNNGV. The trim removed 5 bases at V and 0 bases at J, leaving 12 bases unmatched. The CDR3 is made up of 17 amino acids. The CDR3 reads CASSPPSGTGYQETQYF. The CDR3 DNA reads as TGTGCCAGCAGCCCTCCTAGCGGAACGGGGTACCAAGAGACCCAGTACTTC.

This sequence joins TRBV19 and TRBJ1-1; 7 bases align to TRBD1. Germline CDR1 is LNHDA and CDR2 is SQIVND (reference sequence). There are 16 residues in the CDR3. V trimming: 6 bases; J trimming: 1 base; junction bases outside the gene matches: 11. The CDR3 region is CASSGQSGQKNTEAFF. The CDR3, as DNA: TGTGCCAGTAGCGGACAATCGGGACAGAAGAACACTGAAGCTTTCTTT.

This chain uses TRBV2 with TRBJ2-3, with 10 bases identical to TRBD1. The CDR3 has 15 amino acids. Trimming removed 6 bases from V and 4 bases from J; junction bases left unmatched: 7. Germline V gene sequence: CDR1 SNHLY, CDR2 FYNNEI. In DNA, the CDR3 is TGTGCCAGCAGAGATGGGACAGGGGTGGCAGATACGCAGTATTTT. It yields the protein CASRDGTGVADTQYF. Using reference TRBV2 and TRBJ2-3 for the parts outside the CDR3, the full variable domain is EPEVTQTPSHQVTQMGQEVILRCVPISNHLYFYWYRQILGQKVEFLVSFYNNEISEKSEIFDDQFSVERPDGSNFTLKIRSTKLEDSAMYFCASRDGTGVADTQYFGPGTRLTVL.

This clonotype has at least ten counts. The chain joins TRBV6-1 to TRBJ2-7, with D maybe TRBD2 (6 bases). V lost 5 bases, J lost 5 bases, and 10 bases lay in between. Germline CDR1 is MNHNS and CDR2 is SASEGT. There are 12 residues in the CDR3. CDR3: CASSRAGNEQYF. The CDR3 nucleotides read TGTGCCAGCAGTCGCGCGGGGAACGAGCAGTACTTC.

This clonotype came up a few times. The V and J genes are TRBV5-5 and TRBJ2-5; 10 bases align to TRBD2. CDR1 and CDR2 from the germline V gene are SGHKS and YYEKEE (reference sequence). V lost 4 bases to trimming and J lost 0 bases; unmatched junction nucleotides: 6. This CDR3 is 16 amino acids long. CDR3 region: CASSPWTSGYQETQYF. The CDR3 nucleotides read TGTGCCAGCAGCCCGTGGACTAGCGGATACCAAGAGACCCAGTACTTC.

This clonotype showed up many times. The chain has TRBV12-3 or TRBV12-4 and TRBJ1-1; D ambiguous. The ends were cut back, 7 bases at V and 4 bases at J, with 13 bases in the middle. This CDR3 spans 13 amino acids. The CDR3: CASIPPTGTEAFF. The CDR3 coding sequence is TGTGCCAGCATCCCCCCGACGGGCACTGAAGCTTTCTTT.

V gene TRBV18 combines with J gene TRBJ2-5, with 12 bases identical to TRBD2. The CDR3 is 16 residues long. Germline V gene data show CDR1 as KGHSH and CDR2 as LQKENI. V lost 3 bases and J lost 5; bases outside the gene matches: 7. CDR3 sequence reads: CASSPTSGRKSETQYF. DNA for the CDR3: TGTGCCAGCTCACCCACTAGCGGGAGGAAGTCGGAGACCCAGTACTTC.

The chain couples TRBV6-2 or TRBV6-3 to TRBJ1-5; D is undetermined. Germline V gives CDR1 MNHEY, CDR2 SVGEGT. The V end lost 0 bases, the J end lost 6 bases, and 12 bases lay between the germline ends. This CDR3 spans 15 amino acids. CDR3 region: CASSYSTGLSQPQHF. CDR3 nucleotides: TGTGCCAGCAGTTACTCGACGGGCCTGAGTCAGCCCCAGCATTTT.

The table lists this clonotype with a few counts. The J gene is TRBJ2-5, the V gene TRBV29-1; 10 nucleotides agree with TRBD2. V was clipped by 6 bases and J by 5 bases; unmatched bases: 6. Germline-derived CDR1 and CDR2 are SQVTM and ANQGSEA. This CDR3 has 13 residues. CDR3: CSVASGSYETQYF. The CDR3 DNA sequence: TGCAGCGTCGCTAGCGGGAGTTATGAGACCCAGTACTTC.

About this clonotype itself: At one end the junction does not follow the germline gene, possibly because of a read error. The chain couples TRBV10-1 to TRBJ1-2; TRBD1 matches at 7 bases. The germline gives CDR1 WNHNN, CDR2 SYGVQD (reference sequence). This CDR3 has 14 amino acids. Written as DNA, the CDR3 is TGCGCCAGCAACCGGGACAGTGGAAACTATGGCTACGCCTTC. This encodes CASNRDSGNYGYAF.

This clonotype has at least ten counts. The chain uses TRBV7-2 and TRBJ2-5; 8 bases map to TRBD2. V lost 0 bases to trimming and J lost 3 bases; unmatched junction nucleotides: 12. In germline, CDR1 is SGHTA, CDR2 FQGNSA. The CDR3 consists of 18 residues. This CDR3 is CASSLARGPGGVEETQYF. CDR3 in DNA: TGTGCCAGCAGCTTAGCGCGAGGGCCGGGAGGGGTAGAAGAGACCCAGTACTTC.

This clonotype has just a few counts. V is TRBV30 and J is TRBJ1-6; tentative D call: TRBD1 (6 bases). CDR1 and CDR2 (germline): GTSNPN, SVGIG (reference sequence). The CDR3 covers 14 residues. The V and J ends lost 3 bases and 10 bases respectively, with 16 bases between them. This chain's CDR3 is CAWSPLQGGSPLHF. The CDR3 DNA reads TGTGCCTGGAGCCCGTTACAGGGCGGCTCACCCCTCCACTTT.

The rearrangement uses TRBV20-1 and TRBJ2-2; D is unclear. There are 12 residues in the CDR3. The V end was cut by 5 bases, the J end by 2 bases, with 6 bases between. In germline, CDR1 is DFQATT, CDR2 SNEGSKA (reference sequence). The chain's CDR3 is CSAPDNTGELFF. DNA for the CDR3: TGCAGTGCTCCCGACAACACCGGGGAGCTGTTTTTT.

Comments on this clonotype: Likely a read error: the CDR3 ends without its conserved phenylalanine or tryptophan. The chain recombines TRBV20-1 with TRBJ1-2, with D uncertain. Germline V CDR1 and CDR2: DFQATT, SNEGSKA (reference sequence). Trimming took 0 bases from V and 3 from J, leaving 8 bases between them. CDR3 size: 13 residues. This chain's CDR3 is CSARDKGHYGYTS. DNA for the CDR3: TGCAGTGCTAGAGATAAAGGGCACTATGGCTACACCTCC.

This clonotype appeared many times. V gene TRBV9 combines with J gene TRBJ2-2, with D unclear. Germline V gene lookup returns CDR1 SGDLS and CDR2 YYNGEE. With 8 bases removed from V and 1 base from J, the gap between germline ends came to 12 bases. The CDR3 is made up of 14 amino acids. The CDR3, as DNA: TGTGCCAGTCGCGGTAGATTGAACACCGGGGAGCTGTTTTTT. This sequence encodes CASRGRLNTGELFF.

This clonotype was seen many times. The V and J genes are TRBV6-1 and TRBJ2-5, with D unresolved. The CDR3 spans 12 residues. V lost 2 bases and J lost 2, with 3 bases in between. Germline V gene sequence: CDR1 MNHNS, CDR2 SASEGT. This chain's CDR3 is CASSEQQETQYF. The DNA of the CDR3 is TGTGCCAGCAGTGAACAACAAGAGACCCAGTACTTC.

This clonotype was observed a handful of times. This sequence joins TRBV30 and TRBJ1-4; 10 bases are shared with TRBD1. Germline V lookup: CDR1 GTSNPN, CDR2 SVGIG (reference sequence). The junction had 0 bases not matched to a gene; V was cut back by 5 bases and J by 0 bases. The CDR3 consists of 14 residues. Here the CDR3 DNA reads TGTGCCTGGGGGACAGGGGCAACTAATGAAAAACTGTTTTTT. Protein: CAWGTGATNEKLFF.

This sequence joins TRBV20-1 and TRBJ2-3; 11 bases fit TRBD2. Germline values: CDR1 DFQATT, CDR2 SNEGSKA (reference sequence). The V and J ends lost 1 base and 4 bases, in that order; junction bases with no gene match: 10. CDR3 length: 17 amino acids. CDR3 in DNA: TGCAGTGCTAGAGGGGGCCTTCTAGCGGGAGGTCCAGATACGCAGTATTTT. Amino acids: CSARGGLLAGGPDTQYF.

In this sample, this clonotype turned up a few times. The chain has TRBV11-3 and TRBJ2-1; 9 positions match TRBD1. There are 15 residues in the CDR3. V trimming: 5 bases; J trimming: 3 bases; junction bases outside the gene matches: 5. From germline, CDR1 is SGHNT and CDR2 YENEEA. The DNA for the CDR3 is TGTGCCAGCAGCCCAGGACAGGGGATCTACAATGAGCAGTTCTTC. It yields the protein CASSPGQGIYNEQFF.

This chain uses TRBV6-2 or TRBV6-3 with TRBJ2-3; 9 bases match TRBD2. J gave up 4 bases and V 0 bases, and 11 bases lay outside the gene matches. The V gene's germline CDR1 is MNHEY and CDR2 SVGEGT. The CDR3 runs to 18 residues. The CDR3 nucleotides are TGTGCCAGCAGTTACTCTACCCCAGCGGGAGGTTTCGCAGATACGCAGTATTTT. It translates to CASSYSTPAGGFADTQYF.

This clonotype was seen more than once but under ten times. The chain couples TRBV13 to TRBJ2-2; 10 positions agree with TRBD1. The CDR3 runs 15 residues. The germline gives CDR1 PRHDT, CDR2 FYEKMQ (reference sequence). J was trimmed by 5 bases and V by 5 bases; bases with no gene match: 5. The CDR3 here is CASSHRTGGTGELFF. CDR3 DNA sequence: TGTGCCAGCAGCCACCGGACAGGGGGAACCGGGGAGCTGTTTTTT.

This clonotype has just a few counts. The chain is built from TRBV20-1 and TRBJ2-5; TRBD2 matches at 9 bases. There are 17 residues in the CDR3. The V and J ends lost 0 bases and 5 bases, in that order; junction bases with no gene match: 13. Germline CDR1 DFQATT, CDR2 SNEGSKA (reference sequence). This CDR3 is CSAREYSVAGVRETQYF. The CDR3, as DNA: TGCAGTGCTAGAGAATACTCGGTAGCGGGAGTGAGGGAGACCCAGTACTTC.

The chain is built from TRBV7-2 and TRBJ2-7; 8 bases are shared with TRBD1. Germline CDR1 SGHTA, CDR2 FQGNSA. The CDR3 runs to 13 residues. Trimming removed 6 bases from V and 6 bases from J; junction bases left unmatched: 7. The CDR3 DNA is TGTGCCAGCAGACCGGACAGGGAAAGCGAGCAGTACTTC. Translation gives CASRPDRESEQYF.

This clonotype showed up just a few times. The chain uses TRBV6-2 or TRBV6-3 and TRBJ1-1; D gene ambiguous. The CDR3 is made up of 19 amino acids. Germline values: CDR1 MNHEY, CDR2 SVGEGT. Trimming pared 0 bases from V and 0 bases from J, leaving 20 bases between. This CDR3 reads CASSYSIAPRETLNTEAFF. As DNA, the CDR3 is TGTGCCAGCAGTTACTCGATCGCCCCCCGGGAAACCTTGAACACTGAAGCTTTCTTT.